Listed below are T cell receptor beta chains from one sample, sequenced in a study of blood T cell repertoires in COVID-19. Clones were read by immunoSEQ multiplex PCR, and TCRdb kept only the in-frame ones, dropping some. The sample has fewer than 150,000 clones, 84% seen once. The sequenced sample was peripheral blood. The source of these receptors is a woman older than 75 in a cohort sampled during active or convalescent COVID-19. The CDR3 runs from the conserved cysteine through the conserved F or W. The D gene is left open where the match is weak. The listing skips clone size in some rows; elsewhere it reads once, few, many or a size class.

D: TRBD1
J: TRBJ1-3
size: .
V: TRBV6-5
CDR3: CASSYDRGPGNTIYF
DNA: TGTGCCAGCAGTTACGACAGGGGGCCTGGAAACACCATATATTTT

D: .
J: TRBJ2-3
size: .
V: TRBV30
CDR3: CAWSVQADTQYF
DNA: TGTGCCTGGAGTGTACAGGCAGATACGCAGTATTTT

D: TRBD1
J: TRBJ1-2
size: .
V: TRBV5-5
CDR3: CASSPGQGIRGYTF
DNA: TGTGCCAGCAGCCCGGGACAGGGAATACGGGGCTACACCTTC

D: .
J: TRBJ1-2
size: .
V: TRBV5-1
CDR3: CASRRIPEGYGYTF
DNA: TGCGCCAGCAGACGCATCCCCGAGGGCTATGGCTACACCTTC

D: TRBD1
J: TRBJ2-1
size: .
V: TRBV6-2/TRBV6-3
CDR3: CASSSNRGTYSYNEQFF
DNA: TGTGCCAGCAGTTCAAACAGGGGGACTTACTCCTACAATGAGCAGTTCTTC

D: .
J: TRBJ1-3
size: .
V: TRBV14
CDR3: CASSRGSSGNTIYF
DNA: TGTGCCAGCAGCCGAGGTAGCTCTGGAAACACCATATATTTT

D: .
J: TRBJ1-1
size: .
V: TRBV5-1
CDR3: CASSLAQNTEAFF
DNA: TGCGCCAGCAGCTTGGCCCAGAACACTGAAGCTTTCTTT

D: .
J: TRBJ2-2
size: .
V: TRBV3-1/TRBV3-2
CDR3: CASSQRGTGELFF
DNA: TGTGCCAGCAGCCAAAGGGGGACCGGGGAGCTGTTTTTT

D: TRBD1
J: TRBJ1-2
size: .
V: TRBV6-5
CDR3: CASRKGGDRGRYTF
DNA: TGTGCCAGCAGAAAAGGGGGTGACAGGGGTCGGTACACCTTC

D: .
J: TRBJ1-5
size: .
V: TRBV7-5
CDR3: CARSLSDRESNQPQHF
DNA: TGTGCCAGAAGCTTATCCGACAGGGAAAGCAATCAGCCCCAGCATTTT

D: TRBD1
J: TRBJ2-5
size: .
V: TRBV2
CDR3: CATIPGQVLETQYF
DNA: TGTGCCACCATACCGGGACAGGTCTTAGAGACCCAGTACTTC

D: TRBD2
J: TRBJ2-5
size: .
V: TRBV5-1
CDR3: CASDGLASGGGETQYF
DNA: TGCGCCAGCGATGGACTTGCTAGCGGGGGGGGAGAGACCCAGTACTTC

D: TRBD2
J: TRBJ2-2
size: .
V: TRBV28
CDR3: CASSRPSGGRGELFF
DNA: TGTGCCAGCAGTAGGCCTAGCGGGGGCCGGGGGGAGCTGTTTTTT

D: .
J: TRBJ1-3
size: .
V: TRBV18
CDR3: CASSRTGTRTGNTIYF
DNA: TGTGCCAGCTCACGAACAGGTACCCGTACTGGAAACACCATATATTTT

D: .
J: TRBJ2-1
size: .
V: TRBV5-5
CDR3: CASGETALLAFGHNEQFF
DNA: TGTGCCAGCGGAGAAACTGCGCTCCTAGCATTCGGCCACAATGAGCAGTTCTTC

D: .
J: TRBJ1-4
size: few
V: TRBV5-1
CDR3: CASSLEGHRRNEKLFF
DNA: TGCGCCAGCAGCTTGGAGGGGCACAGACGTAATGAAAAACTGTTTTTT

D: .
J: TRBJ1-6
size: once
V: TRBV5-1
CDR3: CASSPRGPYSPLHF
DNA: TGCGCCAGCAGCCCCCGCGGGCCCTATTCACCCCTCCACTTT

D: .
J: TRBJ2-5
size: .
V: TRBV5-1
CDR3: CASSLAAGAIQETQYF
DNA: TGCGCCAGCAGCTTGGCCGCGGGGGCCATCCAAGAGACCCAGTACTTC

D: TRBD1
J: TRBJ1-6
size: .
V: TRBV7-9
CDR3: CASSARYGTGGNSPLHF
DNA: TGTGCCAGCAGCGCGCGCTACGGGACAGGGGGCAATTCACCCCTCCACTTT

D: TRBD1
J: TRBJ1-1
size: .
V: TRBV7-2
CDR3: CASSVTGTGAGRTEAFF
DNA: TGTGCCAGCAGCGTGACCGGGACAGGGGCTGGGCGCACTGAAGCTTTCTTT

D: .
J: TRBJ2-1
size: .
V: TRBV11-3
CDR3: CASSLREWDEQFF
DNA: TGTGCCAGCAGCTTACGGGAGTGGGATGAGCAGTTCTTC

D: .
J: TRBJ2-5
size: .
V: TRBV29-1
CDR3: CSVSKDRKTQYF
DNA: TGCAGCGTTTCAAAGGACAGAAAGACCCAGTACTTC

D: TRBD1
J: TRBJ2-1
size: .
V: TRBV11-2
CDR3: CASSLRLGGQGVDNEQFF
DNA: TGTGCCAGCAGCTTAAGGTTAGGAGGACAGGGAGTGGACAATGAGCAGTTCTTC

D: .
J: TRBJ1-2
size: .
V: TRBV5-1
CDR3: CASSLGPGKNYGYTF
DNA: TGCGCCAGCAGCTTGGGGCCGGGTAAAAACTATGGCTACACCTTC

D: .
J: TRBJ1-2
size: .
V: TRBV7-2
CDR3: CASSLVIQGGLGGYTF
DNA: TGTGCCAGCAGCTTAGTAATCCAGGGCGGTTTAGGGGGCTACACCTTC

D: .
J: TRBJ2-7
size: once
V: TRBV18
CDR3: CASSETAASYEQYF
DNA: TGTGCCAGCTCGGAGACGGCCGCATCCTACGAGCAGTACTTC

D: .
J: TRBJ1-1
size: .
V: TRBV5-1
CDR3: CASSLGRVKTEAFF
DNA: TGCGCCAGCAGCTTGGGCAGGGTCAAAACTGAAGCTTTCTTT

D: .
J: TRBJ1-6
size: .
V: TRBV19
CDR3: CASSIGRVLNSPLHF
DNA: TGTGCCAGTAGTATCGGCCGGGTTTTAAATTCACCCCTCCACTTT

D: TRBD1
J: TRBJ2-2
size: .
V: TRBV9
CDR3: CASSPRQGGTGELFF
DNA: TGTGCCAGCAGCCCCCGACAGGGTGGCACCGGGGAGCTGTTTTTT

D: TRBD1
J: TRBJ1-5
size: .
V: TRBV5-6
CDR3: CASSAQGQGARQPQHF
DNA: TGTGCCAGCAGCGCCCAGGGACAGGGGGCTCGGCAGCCCCAGCATTTT

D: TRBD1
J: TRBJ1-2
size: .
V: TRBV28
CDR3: CASKKGARGYTF
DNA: TGTGCCAGCAAGAAGGGGGCGCGTGGCTACACCTTC

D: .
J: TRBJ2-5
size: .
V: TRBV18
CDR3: CASSRPSERRAQYF
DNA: TGTGCCAGCTCAAGGCCTAGCGAGCGAAGGGCCCAGTACTTC

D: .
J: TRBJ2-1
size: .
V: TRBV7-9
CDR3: CASSSRGGGLNEQFF
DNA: TGTGCCAGCAGCTCCCGCGGGGGCGGACTCAATGAGCAGTTCTTC

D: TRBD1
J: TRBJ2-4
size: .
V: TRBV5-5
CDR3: CASSLLYRGVKNIQYF
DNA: TGTGCCAGCAGCTTGTTGTACAGGGGGGTCAAAAACATTCAGTACTTC

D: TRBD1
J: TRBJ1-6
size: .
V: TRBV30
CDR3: CAWSVGQGGISPLHF
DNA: TGTGCCTGGAGCGTAGGACAGGGGGGCATTTCACCCCTCCACTTT